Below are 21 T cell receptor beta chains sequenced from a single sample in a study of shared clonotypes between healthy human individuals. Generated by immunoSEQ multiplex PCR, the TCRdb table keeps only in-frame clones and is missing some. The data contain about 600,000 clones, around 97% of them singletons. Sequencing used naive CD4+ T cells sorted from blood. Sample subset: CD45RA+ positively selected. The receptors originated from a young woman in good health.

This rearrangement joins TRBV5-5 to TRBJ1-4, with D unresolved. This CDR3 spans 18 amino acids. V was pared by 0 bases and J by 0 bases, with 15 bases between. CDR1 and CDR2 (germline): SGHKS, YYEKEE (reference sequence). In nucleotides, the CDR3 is TGTGCCAGCAGCTTGGAGGCAGCTCAATTTGCAACTAATGAAAAACTGTTTTTT. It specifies CASSLEAAQFATNEKLFF.

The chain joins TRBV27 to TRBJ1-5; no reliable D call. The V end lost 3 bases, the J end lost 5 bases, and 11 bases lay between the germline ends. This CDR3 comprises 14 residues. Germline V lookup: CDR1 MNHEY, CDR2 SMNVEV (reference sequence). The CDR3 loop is CASSLVGGDQPQHF. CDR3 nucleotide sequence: TGTGCCAGCAGTTTGGTTGGCGGGGATCAGCCCCAGCATTTT.

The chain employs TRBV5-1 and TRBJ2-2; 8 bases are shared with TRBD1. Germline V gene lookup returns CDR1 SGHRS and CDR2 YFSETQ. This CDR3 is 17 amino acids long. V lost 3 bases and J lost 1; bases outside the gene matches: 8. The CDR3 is CASSSTWTGRNTGELFF. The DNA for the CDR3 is TGCGCCAGCAGCTCCACTTGGACAGGGAGGAACACCGGGGAGCTGTTTTTT.

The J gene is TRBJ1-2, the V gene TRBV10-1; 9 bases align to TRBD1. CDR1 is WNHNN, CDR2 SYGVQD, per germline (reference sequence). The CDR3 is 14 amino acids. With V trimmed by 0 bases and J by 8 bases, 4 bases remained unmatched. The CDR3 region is CASSESSGQGGYTF. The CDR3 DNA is TGCGCCAGCAGTGAGTCTTCGGGACAGGGAGGCTACACCTTC.

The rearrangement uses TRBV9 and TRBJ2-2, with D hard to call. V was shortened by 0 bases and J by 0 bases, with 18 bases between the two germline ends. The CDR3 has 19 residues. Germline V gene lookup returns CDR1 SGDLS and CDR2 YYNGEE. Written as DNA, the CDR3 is TGTGCCAGCAGCGTAGGTATACCGGGTCAGACATCGAACACCGGGGAGCTGTTTTTT. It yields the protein CASSVGIPGQTSNTGELFF.

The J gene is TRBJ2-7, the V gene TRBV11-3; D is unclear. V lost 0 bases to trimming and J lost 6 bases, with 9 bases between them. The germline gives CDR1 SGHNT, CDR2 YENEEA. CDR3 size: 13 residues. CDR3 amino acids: CASSLDGQSEQYF. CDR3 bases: TGTGCCAGCAGCTTAGATGGGCAGAGCGAGCAGTACTTC.

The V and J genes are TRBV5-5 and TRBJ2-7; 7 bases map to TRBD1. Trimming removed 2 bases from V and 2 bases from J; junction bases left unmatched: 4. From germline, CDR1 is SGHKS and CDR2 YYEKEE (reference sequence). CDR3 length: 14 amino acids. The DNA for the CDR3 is TGTGCCAGCAGCTTACAGGGGCGGCCCTACGAGCAGTACTTC. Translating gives CASSLQGRPYEQYF.

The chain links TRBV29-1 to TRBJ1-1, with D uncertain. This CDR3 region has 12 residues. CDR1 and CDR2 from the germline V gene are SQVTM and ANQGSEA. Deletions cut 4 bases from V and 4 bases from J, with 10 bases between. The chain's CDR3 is CSVAGRFTEAFF. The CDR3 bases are TGCAGCGTTGCGGGTAGATTCACTGAAGCTTTCTTT.

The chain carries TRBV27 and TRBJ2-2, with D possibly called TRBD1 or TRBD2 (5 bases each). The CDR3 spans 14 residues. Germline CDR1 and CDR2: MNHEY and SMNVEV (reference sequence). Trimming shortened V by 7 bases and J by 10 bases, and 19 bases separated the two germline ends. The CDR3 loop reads CASKGTIYSVELFF. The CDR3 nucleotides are TGTGCCAGCAAGGGGACGATCTACTCGGTGGAGCTGTTTTTT.

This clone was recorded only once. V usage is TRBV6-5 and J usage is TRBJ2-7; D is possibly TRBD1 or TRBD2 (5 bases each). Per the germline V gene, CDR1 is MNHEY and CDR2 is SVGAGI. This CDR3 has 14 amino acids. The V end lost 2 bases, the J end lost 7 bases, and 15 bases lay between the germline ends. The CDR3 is CASSYGTHAAEQYF. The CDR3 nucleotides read TGTGCCAGCAGTTACGGGACCCACGCTGCGGAGCAGTACTTC.

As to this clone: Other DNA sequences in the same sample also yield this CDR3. This CDR3 reads CASSGNYGYTF. The CDR3 nucleotides are TGTGCCAGCAGTGGGAACTATGGCTACACCTTC. The chain joins TRBV6-1 to TRBJ1-2; D gene uncertain. Germline assignment: CDR1 MNHNS and CDR2 SASEGT. There are 11 residues in the CDR3. V lost 4 bases to trimming and J lost 2 bases, with 2 bases between them.

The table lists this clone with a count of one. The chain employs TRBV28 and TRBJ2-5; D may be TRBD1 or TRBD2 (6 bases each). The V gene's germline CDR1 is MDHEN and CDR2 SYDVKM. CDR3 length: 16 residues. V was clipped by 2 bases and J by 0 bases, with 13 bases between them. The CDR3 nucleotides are TGTGCCAGCAGTTTAAACGGGGGCGGGTACCAAGAGACCCAGTACTTC. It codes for CASSLNGGGYQETQYF. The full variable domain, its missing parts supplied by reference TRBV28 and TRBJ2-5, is DVKVTQSSRYLVKRTGEKVFLECVQDMDHENMFWYRQDPGLGLRLIYFSYDVKMKEKGDIPEGYSVSREKKERFSLILESASTNQTSMYLCASSLNGGGYQETQYFGPGTRLLVL.

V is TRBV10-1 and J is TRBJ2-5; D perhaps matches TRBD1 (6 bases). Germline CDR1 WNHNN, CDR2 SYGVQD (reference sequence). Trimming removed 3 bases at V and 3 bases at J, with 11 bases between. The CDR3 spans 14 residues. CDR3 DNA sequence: TGCGCCAGCAGTGAAAAAGGGGGAAAAGAGACCCAGTACTTC. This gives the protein CASSEKGGKETQYF.

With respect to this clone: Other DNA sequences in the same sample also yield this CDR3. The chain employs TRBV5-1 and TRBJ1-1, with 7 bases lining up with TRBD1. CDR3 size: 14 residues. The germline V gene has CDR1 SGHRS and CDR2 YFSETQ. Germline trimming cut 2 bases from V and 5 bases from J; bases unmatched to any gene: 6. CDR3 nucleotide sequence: TGCGCCAGCAGCTTCGGGGACAGCGGAACTGAAGCTTTCTTT. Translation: CASSFGDSGTEAFF. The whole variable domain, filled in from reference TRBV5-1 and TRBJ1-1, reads KAGVTQTPRYLIKTRGQQVTLSCSPISGHRSVSWYQQTPGQGLQFLFEYFSETQRNKGNFPGRFSGRQFSNSRSEMNVSTLELGDSALYLCASSFGDSGTEAFFGQGTRLTVV.

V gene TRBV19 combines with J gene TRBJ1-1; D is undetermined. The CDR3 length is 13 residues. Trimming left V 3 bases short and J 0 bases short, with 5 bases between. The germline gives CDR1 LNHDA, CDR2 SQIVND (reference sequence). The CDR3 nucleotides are TGTGCCAGTAGTATTGAGATGAACACTGAAGCTTTCTTT. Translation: CASSIEMNTEAFF.

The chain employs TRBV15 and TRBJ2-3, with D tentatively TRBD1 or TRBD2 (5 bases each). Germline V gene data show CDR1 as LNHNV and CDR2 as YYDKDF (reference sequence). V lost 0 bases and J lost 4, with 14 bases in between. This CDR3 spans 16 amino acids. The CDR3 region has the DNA TGTGCCACCAGCAGAGATGAGGGGTGGATTTCAGATACGCAGTATTTT. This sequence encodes CATSRDEGWISDTQYF.

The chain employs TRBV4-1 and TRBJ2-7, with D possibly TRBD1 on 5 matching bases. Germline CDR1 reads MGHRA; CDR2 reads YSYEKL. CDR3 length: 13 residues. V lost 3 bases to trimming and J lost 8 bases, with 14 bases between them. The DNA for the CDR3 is TGCGCCAGCAGCCAGGGGCCCGGTATCAAGCAGTACTTC. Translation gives CASSQGPGIKQYF.

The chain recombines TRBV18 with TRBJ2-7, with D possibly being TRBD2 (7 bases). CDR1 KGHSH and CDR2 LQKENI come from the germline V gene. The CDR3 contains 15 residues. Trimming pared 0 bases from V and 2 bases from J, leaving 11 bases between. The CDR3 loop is CASSPPGRGAYEQYF. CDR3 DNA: TGTGCCAGCTCACCACCGGGGAGGGGGGCCTACGAGCAGTACTTC.

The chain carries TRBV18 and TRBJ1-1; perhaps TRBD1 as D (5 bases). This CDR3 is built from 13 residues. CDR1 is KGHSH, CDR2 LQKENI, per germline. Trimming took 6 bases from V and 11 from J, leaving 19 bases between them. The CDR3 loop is CASSPTASVWAFF. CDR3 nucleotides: TGTGCCAGCTCCCCGACAGCTAGCGTTTGGGCTTTCTTT.

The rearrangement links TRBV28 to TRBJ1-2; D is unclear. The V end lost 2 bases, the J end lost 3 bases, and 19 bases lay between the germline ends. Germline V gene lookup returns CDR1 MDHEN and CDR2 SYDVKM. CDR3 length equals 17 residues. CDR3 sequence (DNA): TGTGCCAGCAGTTTACCAGCAGACTCTGGCGTTTACTATGGCTACACCTTC. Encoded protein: CASSLPADSGVYYGYTF.

CDR3 loop: CASGVIGQGSDTQYF. CDR3 nucleotides: TGTGCCAGTGGGGTGATCGGACAGGGGTCGGATACGCAGTATTTT. The rearrangement links TRBV19 to TRBJ2-3, with 9 bases identical to TRBD1. The CDR3 runs 15 residues. Germline lookup yields CDR1 LNHDA and CDR2 SQIVND (reference sequence). V lost 8 bases, J lost 6 bases, and 12 bases stayed unmatched.